This TCR beta chain was sequenced during a study of CD8+ T cells in alopecia areata. Study-wide background: Those patients who were treated received oral tofacitinib, which was given at 5 to 10 mg twice daily for moderate-to-severe alopecia areata. Study conclusions and caveats: Sequencing of scalp tissue also captures the resident alphabeta T cells of normal skin.

Of note for this clone: Antigen unknown.

Indicated treatment: oral pan-JAK inhibitor, 5-10 mg twice daily. Germline V gene sequence: CDR1 MNHEY, CDR2 SMNVEV (reference sequence). The trim removed 2 bases at V and 2 bases at J, leaving 4 bases unmatched. This CDR3 contains 16 residues. Isolated RNA was reverse transcribed into cDNA used as the sequencing template. Data came from immunoSEQ multiplex PCR; TCRdb stores just in-frame clones and leaves some out. The table includes roughly 200,000 clones, approximately 60% detected once. The TCR was taken from a human donor with alopecia areata. The sample was CD4+ T cells sorted from blood, taken at week 4, from a patient treated with tofacitinib. The gene calls are TRBV27 and TRBJ2-3; 10 bases are a match to TRBD2. CDR3 protein: CASSLASGGNTDTQYF. CDR3 in DNA: TGTGCCAGCAGTTTAGCTAGCGGGGGAAACACAGATACGCAGTATTTT.